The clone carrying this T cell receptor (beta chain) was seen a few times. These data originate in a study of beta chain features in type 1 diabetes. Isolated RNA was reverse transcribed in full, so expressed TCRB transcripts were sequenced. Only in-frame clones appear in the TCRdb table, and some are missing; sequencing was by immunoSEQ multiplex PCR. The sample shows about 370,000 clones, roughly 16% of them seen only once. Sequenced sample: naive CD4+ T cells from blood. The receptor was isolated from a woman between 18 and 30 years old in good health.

CDR3 in amino acids: CASSLTQGAREKLFF. In DNA form, the CDR3 reads TGTGCCAGCTCACTAACACAGGGGGCGCGGGAAAAACTGTTTTTT. The rearrangement joins TRBV18 to TRBJ1-4; TRBD1 matches 9 bases. Trimming cost V 4 bases and J 8 bases; bases outside gene matches: 8. CDR1 is KGHSH, CDR2 LQKENI, per germline. The CDR3 totals 15 residues. The variable domain in full, completed from reference TRBV18 and TRBJ1-4, reads NAGVMQNPRHLVRRRGQEARLRCSPMKGHSHVYWYRQLPEEGLKFMVYLQKENIIDESGMPKERFSAEFPKEGPSILRIQQVVRGDSAAYFCASSLTQGAREKLFFGSGTQLSVL.